This TCR beta chain comes out of a study of T cell repertoires in cytomegalovirus infection. Study as a whole: Researchers turned to recently identified HLA-C-restricted CMV epitopes as well as well-studied HLA-B-restricted ones. Carrying CMV and the relevant HLA type showed in public TCR beta signatures. Points from the study as a whole: HLA-C-restricted CMV-specific TCR beta clonotypes were dominant in the ex vivo response.

TCRdb independently ran MiXCR on the reads; one entry per CDR3 protein. This sample has some 200,000 distinct CDR3 sequences, with around two fifths found just once. About this clonotype: Its antigen remains unidentified.

Sequencing used CD8+ T cells from cultured PBMCs, obtained from culture after CMV antigen stimulation. This clonotype originated in a human donor in good health (CMV status not recorded). Some clones in this sample may be carry-over from other donors' samples.

The CDR3 reads CASSQRGQGAFF. The CDR3 nucleotides are TGTGCCAGCAGCCAACGGGGGCAAGGGGCTTTCTTT. This rearrangement joins TRBV4-2 to TRBJ1-1, with D tentatively TRBD1 (6 bases). CDR3 length: 12 residues. CDR1 is LGHNA and CDR2 is YNFKEQ in the germline V gene. Trimming took off 2 bases at V and 11 bases at J, with 12 bases between the two ends.